One and the same sample provided the 2 T cell receptor beta chains below, sequenced in a study of blood T cell repertoires in COVID-19. Measured with immunoSEQ multiplex PCR; TCRdb has only the in-frame clones, and not every one. The repertoire consists of about 160,000 clones, with 70% to 85% occurring once and the leading ten covering about a fifth. Sequenced: peripheral blood. These receptors originate from a woman older than 75 with acute or convalescent COVID-19.

This clone was seen only a few times. The CDR3 reads CASSMSYVGNTIYF. In nucleotides, the CDR3 is TGTGCCAGTAGTATGAGTTACGTTGGAAACACCATATATTTT. The chain couples TRBV19 to TRBJ1-3; D call uncertain. CDR3 length equals 14 residues. V was clipped by 3 bases and J by 3 bases, with 9 bases between them. The germline gives CDR1 LNHDA, CDR2 SQIVND (reference sequence). Together with reference TRBV19 and TRBJ1-3, the CDR3 gives the full variable domain: DGGITQSPKYLFRKEGQNVTLSCEQNLNHDAMYWYRQDPGQGLRLIYYSQIVNDFQKGDIAEGYSVSREKKESFPLTVTSAQKNPTAFYLCASSMSYVGNTIYFGEGSWLTVV.

This clone showed up just a few times. The chain links TRBV7-8 to TRBJ1-2; a weak D match, TRBD1 (5 bases). Trimming took 1 base from V and 8 from J, leaving 14 bases between them. This CDR3 region has 14 residues. Germline CDR1 reads SGHVS; CDR2 reads FQNEAQ. The CDR3 nucleotides read TGTGCCAGCAGCTTAGGCAGGGTAGGGGAAGGCTACACCTTC. Translation: CASSLGRVGEGYTF.